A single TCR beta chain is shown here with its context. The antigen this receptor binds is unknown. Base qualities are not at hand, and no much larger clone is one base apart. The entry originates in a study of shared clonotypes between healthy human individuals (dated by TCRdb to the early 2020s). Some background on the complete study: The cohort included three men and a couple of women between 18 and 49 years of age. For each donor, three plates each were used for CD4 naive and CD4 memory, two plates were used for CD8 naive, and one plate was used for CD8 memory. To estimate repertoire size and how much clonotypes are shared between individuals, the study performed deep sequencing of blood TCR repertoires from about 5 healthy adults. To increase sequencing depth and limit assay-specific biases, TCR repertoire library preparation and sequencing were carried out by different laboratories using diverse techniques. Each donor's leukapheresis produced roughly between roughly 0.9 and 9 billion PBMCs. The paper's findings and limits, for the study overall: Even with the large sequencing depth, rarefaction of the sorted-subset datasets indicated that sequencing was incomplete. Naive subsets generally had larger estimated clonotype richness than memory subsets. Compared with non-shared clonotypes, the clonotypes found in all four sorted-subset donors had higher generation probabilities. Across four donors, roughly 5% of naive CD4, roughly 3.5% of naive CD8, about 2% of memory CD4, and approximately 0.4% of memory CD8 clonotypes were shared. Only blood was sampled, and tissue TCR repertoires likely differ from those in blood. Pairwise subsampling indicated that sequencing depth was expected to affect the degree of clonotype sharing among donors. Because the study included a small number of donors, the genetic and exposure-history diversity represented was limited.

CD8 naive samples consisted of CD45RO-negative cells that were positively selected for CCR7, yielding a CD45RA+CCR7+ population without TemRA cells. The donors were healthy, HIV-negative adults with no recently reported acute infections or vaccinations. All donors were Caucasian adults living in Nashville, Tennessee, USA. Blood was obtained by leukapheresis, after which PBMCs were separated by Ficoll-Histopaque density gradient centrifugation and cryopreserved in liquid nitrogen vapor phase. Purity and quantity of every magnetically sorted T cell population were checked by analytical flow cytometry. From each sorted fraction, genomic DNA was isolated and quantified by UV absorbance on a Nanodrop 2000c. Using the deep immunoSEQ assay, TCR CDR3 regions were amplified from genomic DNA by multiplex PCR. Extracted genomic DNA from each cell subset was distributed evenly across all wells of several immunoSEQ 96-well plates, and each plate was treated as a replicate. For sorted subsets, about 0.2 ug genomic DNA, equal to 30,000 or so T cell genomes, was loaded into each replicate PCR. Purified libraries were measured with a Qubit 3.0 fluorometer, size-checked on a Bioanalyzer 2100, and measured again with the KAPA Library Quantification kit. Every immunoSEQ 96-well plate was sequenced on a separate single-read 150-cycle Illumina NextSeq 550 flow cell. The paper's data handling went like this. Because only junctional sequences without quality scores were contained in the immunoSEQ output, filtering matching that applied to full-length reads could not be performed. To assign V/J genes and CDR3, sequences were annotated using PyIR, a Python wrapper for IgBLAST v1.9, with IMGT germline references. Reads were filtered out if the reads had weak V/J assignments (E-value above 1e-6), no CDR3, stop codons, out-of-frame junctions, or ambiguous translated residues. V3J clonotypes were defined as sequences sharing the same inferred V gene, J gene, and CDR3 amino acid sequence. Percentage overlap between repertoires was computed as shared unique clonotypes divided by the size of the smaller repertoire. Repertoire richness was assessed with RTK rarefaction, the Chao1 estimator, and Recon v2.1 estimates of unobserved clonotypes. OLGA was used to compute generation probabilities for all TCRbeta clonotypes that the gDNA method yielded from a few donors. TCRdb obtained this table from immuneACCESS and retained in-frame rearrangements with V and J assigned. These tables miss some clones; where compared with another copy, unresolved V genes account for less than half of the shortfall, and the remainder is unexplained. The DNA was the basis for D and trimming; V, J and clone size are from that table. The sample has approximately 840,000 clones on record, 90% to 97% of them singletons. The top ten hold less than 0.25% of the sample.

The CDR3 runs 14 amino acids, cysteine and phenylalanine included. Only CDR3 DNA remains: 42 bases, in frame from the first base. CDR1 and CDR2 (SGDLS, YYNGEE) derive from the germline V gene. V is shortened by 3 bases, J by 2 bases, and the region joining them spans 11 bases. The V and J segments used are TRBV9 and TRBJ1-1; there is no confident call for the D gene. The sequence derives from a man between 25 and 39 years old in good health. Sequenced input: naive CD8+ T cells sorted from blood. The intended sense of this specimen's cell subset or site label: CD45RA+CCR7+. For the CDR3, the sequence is CASSAPGLNTEAFF. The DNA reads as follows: TGTGCCAGCAGCGCCCCTGGACTTAACACTGAAGCTTTCTTT.